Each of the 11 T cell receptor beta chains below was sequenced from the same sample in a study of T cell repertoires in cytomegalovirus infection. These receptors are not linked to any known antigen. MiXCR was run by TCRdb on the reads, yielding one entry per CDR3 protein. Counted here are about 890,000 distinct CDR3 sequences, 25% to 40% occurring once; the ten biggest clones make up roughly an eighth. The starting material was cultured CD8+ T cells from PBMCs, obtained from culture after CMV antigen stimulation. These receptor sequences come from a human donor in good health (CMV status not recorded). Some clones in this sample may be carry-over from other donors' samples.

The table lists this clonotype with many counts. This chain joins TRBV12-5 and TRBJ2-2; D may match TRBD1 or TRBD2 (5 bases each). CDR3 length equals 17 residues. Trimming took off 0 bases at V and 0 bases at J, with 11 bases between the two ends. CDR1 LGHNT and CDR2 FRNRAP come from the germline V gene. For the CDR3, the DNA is TGTGCTAGTGGTTTGGTACTCGGGGCAACGAACACCGGGGAGCTGTTTTTT. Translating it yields CASGLVLGATNTGELFF.

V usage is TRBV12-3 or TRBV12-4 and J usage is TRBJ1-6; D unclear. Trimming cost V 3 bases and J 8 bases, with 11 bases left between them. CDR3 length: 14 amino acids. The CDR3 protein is CASSFTGMDSPLHF. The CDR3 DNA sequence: TGTGCCAGCAGTTTTACGGGGATGGATTCACCCCTCCACTTT.

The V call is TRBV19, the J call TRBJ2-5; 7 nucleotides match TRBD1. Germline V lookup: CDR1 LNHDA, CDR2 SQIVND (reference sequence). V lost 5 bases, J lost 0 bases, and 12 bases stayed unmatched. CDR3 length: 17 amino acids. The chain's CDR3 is CASSSSGQRIYQETQYF. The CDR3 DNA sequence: TGTGCCAGTAGTTCCTCGGGACAGCGAATCTACCAAGAGACCCAGTACTTC.

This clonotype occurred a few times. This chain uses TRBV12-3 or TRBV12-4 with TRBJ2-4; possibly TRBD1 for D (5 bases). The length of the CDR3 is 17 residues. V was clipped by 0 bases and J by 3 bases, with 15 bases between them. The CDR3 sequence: CASSLAAGLKSKNIQYF. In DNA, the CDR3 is TGTGCCAGCAGTTTAGCTGCAGGGTTAAAGAGCAAAAACATTCAGTACTTC.

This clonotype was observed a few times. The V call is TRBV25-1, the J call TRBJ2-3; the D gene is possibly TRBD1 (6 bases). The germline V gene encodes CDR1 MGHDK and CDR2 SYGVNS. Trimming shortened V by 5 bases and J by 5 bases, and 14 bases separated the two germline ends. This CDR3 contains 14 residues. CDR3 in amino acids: CASSQHRVIDTQYF. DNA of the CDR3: TGTGCCAGCAGTCAACACAGGGTAATAGATACGCAGTATTTT.

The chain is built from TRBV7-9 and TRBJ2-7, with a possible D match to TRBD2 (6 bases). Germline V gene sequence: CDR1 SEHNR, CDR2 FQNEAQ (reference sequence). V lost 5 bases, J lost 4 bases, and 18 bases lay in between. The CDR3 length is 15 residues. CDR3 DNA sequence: TGTGCCAGCAGCCCCGGGGGTCCCTGGCGGTACGAGCAGTACTTC. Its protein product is CASSPGGPWRYEQYF.

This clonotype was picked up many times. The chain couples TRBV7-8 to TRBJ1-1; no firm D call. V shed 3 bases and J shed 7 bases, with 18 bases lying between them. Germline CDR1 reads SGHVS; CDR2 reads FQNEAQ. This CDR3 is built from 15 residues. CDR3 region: CASSLAFRKGSEAFF. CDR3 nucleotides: TGTGCCAGCAGCTTGGCTTTTCGAAAGGGCAGTGAAGCTTTCTTT. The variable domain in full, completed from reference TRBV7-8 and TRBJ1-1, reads GAGVSQSPRYKVAKRGQDVALRCDPISGHVSLFWYQQALGQGPEFLTYFQNEAQLDKSGLPSDRFFAERPEGSVSTLKIQRTQQEDSAVYLCASSLAFRKGSEAFFGQGTRLTVV.

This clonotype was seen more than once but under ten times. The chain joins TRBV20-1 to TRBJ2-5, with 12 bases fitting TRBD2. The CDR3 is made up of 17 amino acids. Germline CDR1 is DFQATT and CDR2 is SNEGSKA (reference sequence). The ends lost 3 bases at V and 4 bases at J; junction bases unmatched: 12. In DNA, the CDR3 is TGCAGTGCTAGCCTGGGACTAGCGGGCCCACGGGGAGAGACCCAGTACTTC. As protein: CSASLGLAGPRGETQYF.

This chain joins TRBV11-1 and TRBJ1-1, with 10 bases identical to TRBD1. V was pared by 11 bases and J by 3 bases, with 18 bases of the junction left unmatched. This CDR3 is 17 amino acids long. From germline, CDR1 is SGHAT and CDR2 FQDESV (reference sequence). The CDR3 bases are TGTGCCGCATCAGATGACAGGGGGCTTGTCTGGGACACTGAAGCTTTCTTT. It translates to CAASDDRGLVWDTEAFF.

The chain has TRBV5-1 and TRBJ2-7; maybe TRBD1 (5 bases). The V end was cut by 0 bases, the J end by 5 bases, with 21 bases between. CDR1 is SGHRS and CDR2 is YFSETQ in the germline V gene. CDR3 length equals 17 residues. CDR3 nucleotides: TGCGCCAGCAGCTTGGCCGAATCGACAGCCTCAAATAACGAGCAGTACTTC. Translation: CASSLAESTASNNEQYF.

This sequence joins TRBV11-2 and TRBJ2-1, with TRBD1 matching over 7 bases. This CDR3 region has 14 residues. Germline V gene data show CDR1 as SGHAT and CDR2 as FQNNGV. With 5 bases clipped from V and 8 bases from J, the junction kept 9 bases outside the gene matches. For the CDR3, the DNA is TGTGCCAGCAGCGCGGAGACAGGGTTGGATGAGCAGTTCTTC. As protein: CASSAETGLDEQFF.